These T cell receptor beta chains were read from a single sample in a study of beta chain features in type 1 diabetes. Profiled with immunoSEQ multiplex PCR; TCRdb holds only in-frame clones, not every one. The repertoire holds about 650,000 clones, with around 12% as singletons. The sample comprised naive CD4+ T cells from blood. The source of these receptors is a man younger than 40 with type 1 diabetes. Each CDR3 is given with its conserved first and last residue. The D gene is left open where the match is weak. Clone size appears in some rows only: once, few, many, or a class for an expanded clone.

TRBJ2-7,TRBD1,TRBV7-2,few,15,TGTGCCAGCAGCTCCCGCCCGGACAGGGGAAGGGAGCAGTACTTC,CASSSRPDRGREQYF
TRBJ2-7,NA,TRBV6-5,NA,15,TGTGCCAGCAGTACCCGAGGGACAAGGATCTACGAGCAGTACTTC,CASSTRGTRIYEQYF
TRBJ2-2,NA,TRBV27,few,16,TGTGCCAGCAGTTTATTAAGGACTACGAACACCGGGGAGCTGTTTTTT,CASSLLRTTNTGELFF
TRBJ1-1,NA,TRBV28,few,15,TGTGCCAGCAGCACAGGGACCAATCCAAACACTGAAGCTTTCTTT,CASSTGTNPNTEAFF
TRBJ2-6,TRBD1,TRBV4-3,few,18,TGCGCCAGCAGCAAAACCGGGACAGGGGCTCCCGGGGCCAACGTCCTGACTTTC,CASSKTGTGAPGANVLTF
TRBJ2-1,TRBD1,TRBV5-1,few,14,TGCGCCAGCAGCCGGCGGACAGGTGACAATGAGCAGTTCTTC,CASSRRTGDNEQFF
TRBJ2-7,TRBD2,TRBV5-4,NA,15,TGTGCCAGCAGCTCAGGGCTAGCGGGGGCAGAGAAGCAGTACTTC,CASSSGLAGAEKQYF
TRBJ2-1,TRBD1,TRBV7-2,few,16,TGTGCCAGCAGCCCGATGAGCGGACAGGGGCGGAATGAGCAGTTCTTC,CASSPMSGQGRNEQFF
TRBJ1-2,NA,TRBV28,NA,13,TGTGCCAGCAGTGTTACGGACAGCTATGGCTACACCTTC,CASSVTDSYGYTF
TRBJ1-6,NA,TRBV30,few,17,TGTGCCTGGAGCGCTGAGGACAGCATCCACGAATCTTCACCCCTCCACTTT,CAWSAEDSIHESSPLHF
TRBJ1-6,NA,TRBV6-5,few,14,TGTGCCAGCAGTTACAGGGTCTTTAATTCACCCCTCCACTTT,CASSYRVFNSPLHF
TRBJ2-7,NA,TRBV28,few,15,TGTGCCAGCATGGGAGGAGGAAGACTCGCCTACGAGCAGTACTTC,CASMGGGRLAYEQYF
TRBJ2-1,TRBD2,TRBV4-3,NA,18,TGCGCCAGCAGCCAAGCCACCCCCCTAGCGGGGGCCGGGAGGGAGCAGTTCTTC,CASSQATPLAGAGREQFF
TRBJ1-2,TRBD1,TRBV28,NA,14,TGTGCCAGCAGTTCTGGACAGGGGGATTATGGCTACACCTTC,CASSSGQGDYGYTF
TRBJ2-1,NA,TRBV7-9,few,17,TGTGCCAGCAGCTCCGGAAACAGGGTTAGGTGGTACAATGAGCAGTTCTTC,CASSSGNRVRWYNEQFF
TRBJ2-5,TRBD1,TRBV28,NA,14,TGTGCCAGCAGTCTCCCTAGGGGGCGGGAGACCCAGTACTTC,CASSLPRGRETQYF
TRBJ1-6,NA,TRBV2,NA,13,TGTGCCAGCAGAACAGGAAACAATTCACCCCTCCACTTT,CASRTGNNSPLHF
TRBJ2-1,TRBD2,TRBV7-3,few,14,TGTGCCAGCAGCTCAAGCACTAGCGGATCTGAGCAGTTCTTC,CASSSSTSGSEQFF
TRBJ2-3,NA,TRBV4-2,few,13,TGTGCCAGCAGCCAAGATCACACAAATACGCAGTATTTT,CASSQDHTNTQYF
TRBJ2-7,NA,TRBV7-9,NA,11,TGTGCCAGCAGCTTTGAGAACGAGCAGTACTTC,CASSFENEQYF
TRBJ2-1,TRBD2,TRBV7-8,few,13,TGTGCCAGCAGACCGACTAGCGCCAATGAGCAGTTCTTC,CASRPTSANEQFF
TRBJ2-7,NA,TRBV7-9,few,15,TGTGCCAGCAGCCAAACCGGGGCAGGCTCTAATGAGCAGTACTTC,CASSQTGAGSNEQYF
TRBJ1-6,NA,TRBV7-6,few,12,TGTGCCAGCAGCTTTGACAATTCACCCCTCCACTTT,CASSFDNSPLHF
TRBJ2-5,TRBD1,TRBV7-2,few,16,TGTGCCAGCAGCCCGGGACAGGGTATCTCCAGAGAGACCCAGTACTTC,CASSPGQGISRETQYF
TRBJ1-1,TRBD1,TRBV18,few,15,TGTGCCAGCACCCTCTGGACAGGGAGGGACACTGAAGCTTTCTTT,CASTLWTGRDTEAFF
TRBJ1-2,NA,TRBV14,NA,13,TGTGCCAGCAGCCGCGGGGACAACTATGGCTACACCTTC,CASSRGDNYGYTF
TRBJ1-2,TRBD1,TRBV28,NA,13,TGTGCCAGCAGCCTTCGACAGGGCGCTGGCTACACCTTC,CASSLRQGAGYTF
TRBJ1-5,NA,TRBV11-2,NA,12,TGTGCCAGCAGCTTGGTAGGTCAGCCCCAGCATTTT,CASSLVGQPQHF
TRBJ1-1,NA,TRBV18,few,13,TGTGCCAGCTCACAAACAGAGAACACTGAAGCTTTCTTT,CASSQTENTEAFF
TRBJ2-7,NA,TRBV6-5,few,11,TGTGCCACCCTAGAGGCCTACGAGCAGTACTTC,CATLEAYEQYF
TRBJ2-2,NA,TRBV6-5,NA,14,TGTGCCAGCTATTCGGGTACGGGCACCGGGGAGCTGTTTTTT,CASYSGTGTGELFF
TRBJ2-1,NA,TRBV7-9,NA,15,TGTGCCAGCACGTTCGGTGGTGCGGGTGCCAATGAGCAGTTCTTC,CASTFGGAGANEQFF
TRBJ1-3,NA,TRBV9,NA,16,TGTGCCAGCAGCGTAGTGGGGGTTGGACCTGGAAACACCATATATTTT,CASSVVGVGPGNTIYF
TRBJ2-2,NA,TRBV19,NA,13,TGTGCCAGCGGCATAATCAACACCGGGGAGCTGTTTTTT,CASGIINTGELFF
TRBJ1-6,TRBD1,TRBV28,NA,14,TGTGCCAGCAGTACACGACAGGGGAATTCACCCCTCCACTTT,CASSTRQGNSPLHF
TRBJ2-3,NA,TRBV10-3,few,16,TGTGCCATCAGGGCCGGGACTGGCAGTCTCACAGATACGCAGTATTTT,CAIRAGTGSLTDTQYF
TRBJ2-7,NA,TRBV9,few,14,TGTGCCAGCAGCGCCAACAGGGTAGGGTACGAGCAGTACTTC,CASSANRVGYEQYF
TRBJ1-2,NA,TRBV27,NA,13,TGTGCCAGCAGTTTAAGGGGGTACTATGGCTACACCTTC,CASSLRGYYGYTF
TRBJ2-7,NA,TRBV5-1,few,11,TGCGCCAGCAGCTCTGATAACGAGCAGTACTTC,CASSSDNEQYF
TRBJ2-2,TRBD1,TRBV9,NA,16,TGTGCCAGCAGCCTCCGGGCAGGGGGCAACACCGGGGAGCTGTTTTTT,CASSLRAGGNTGELFF
TRBJ2-1,TRBD2,TRBV10-3,few,15,TGTGCCATTGCGCGGACTAGTGAAGGTTACAATGAGCAGTTCTTC,CAIARTSEGYNEQFF
TRBJ2-7,NA,TRBV7-6,few,14,TGTGCCAGCAGCCCTATTCTGGGATCCTACGAGCAGTACTTC,CASSPILGSYEQYF
TRBJ2-1,TRBD2,TRBV9,once,15,TGTGCCAGCAGCGTAGGGGCTAGCGGGAACAATGAGCAGTTCTTC,CASSVGASGNNEQFF
TRBJ2-1,NA,TRBV9,few,13,TGTGCCAGCAGCGTAGTAGGGTACAATGAGCAGTTCTTC,CASSVVGYNEQFF
TRBJ2-7,TRBD1,TRBV9,few,14,TGTGCCAGCAGCAGGACAGGGGATAACGACGAGCAGTACTTC,CASSRTGDNDEQYF
TRBJ2-7,NA,TRBV27,NA,16,TGTGCCAGCAGTTTCGGCAGGGCCCCCACCTCCTACGAGCAGTACTTC,CASSFGRAPTSYEQYF